The sequence of this T cell receptor beta chain was determined in a study of T cell repertoires in cytomegalovirus infection (dated by TCRdb to between 2017 and 2020). In terms of the full investigation: The HLA type of each donor mattered for the analysis, because public TCR beta signatures pointed to carriage of CMV infection along with the matching HLA type.

Findings and caveats that apply to the study as a whole: In the ex vivo response, HLA-C-restricted CMV-specific TCR beta clonotypes were dominant, and in two of eight donors the single most frequent clonotype came from this HLA-C-restricted group. Carriers of CMV infection plus the relevant HLA type were discriminated by the cumulative frequency of public TCR beta family members in the study cohort and in an independent 352-donor cohort.

The CDR3 has 18 amino acids, counting the end cysteine and phenylalanine. Left in the record is the CDR3 DNA by itself, 54 bases read in frame from the first base. The junction shows trimming of 2 bases on V and 3 bases on J, and the gene matches do not reach 7 bases of it. CDR1 and CDR2, looked up from the germline V gene, are MDHEN and SYDVKM. Sequencing took place on an Illumina HiSeq 1500. In-frame beta chains were kept once TCRdb had trimmed the public reads at Q25 with fastp and called clones with MiXCR. Rows are combined by CDR3 protein, so each entry shows the most common genes and DNA. The sample records 200,000 to 300,000 distinct CDR3 sequences, roughly an eighth of which are singletons. The ten largest make up 7% to 9.5% of the sample. This clonotype was seen repeatedly, ten times or more. Its specific antigen is unknown. It has no much larger one-base neighbor in the sample; base qualities were not kept.

The V and J segments used are TRBV28 and TRBJ2-6; TRBD1 lines up with 10 middle nucleotides. This sequence was found in a human donor in good health (CMV status not recorded). Some clones in this sample may be carry-over from other donors' samples. The sequenced material came from PBMCs. CDR3 loop: CASSLRRQGAYGANVLTF. The DNA sequence follows: TGTGCCAGCAGTTTAAGAAGACAGGGGGCGTATGGGGCCAACGTCCTGACTTTC.